This T cell receptor beta chain is from a study of blood T cell repertoires in COVID-19. With 1 base clipped from V and 4 bases from J, the junction kept 1 base outside the gene matches. CDR1 MNHNS and CDR2 SASEGT come from the germline V gene. This CDR3 has 15 amino acids. Clones were sequenced by immunoSEQ multiplex PCR, and TCRdb holds only the in-frame ones, with some missing. The sample records approximately 28,000 clones, around 89% being singletons. The sample consisted of peripheral blood. This chain connects TRBV6-1 to TRBJ2-1; TRBD2 aligns across 10 bases. The source of this sequence is a woman in her sixties or seventies with active COVID-19. The CDR3 bases are TGTGCCAGCAGTGAAGAACTAGCGGGGTACAATGAGCAGTTCTTC. It encodes CASSEELAGYNEQFF.